The 32 T cell receptor beta chains below come from one sample, sequenced in a study of T cell responses to AZD1222 COVID-19 vaccine. TCRdb's table, derived via immunoSEQ multiplex PCR, lists solely in-frame clones and lacks some. The sample holds about 130,000 clones, about 90% seen once. Material: peripheral blood, obtained on day 0 of AZD1222 vaccination. Receptors were obtained from an adult in good health.

CDR3 bases: TGTGCCACCAGTGACCATACGATACCGTTCACTAGCGGGAGTCTGGATGAGCAGTTCTTC. Translating it yields CATSDHTIPFTSGSLDEQFF. V usage is TRBV24-1 and J usage is TRBJ2-1, with 11 nucleotides matching TRBD2. Germline CDR1 reads KGHDR; CDR2 reads SFDVKD. The CDR3 sequence is 20 residues long. V gave up 4 bases and J gave up 8 bases; unmatched junction bases: 21.

This clone came up once. The rearrangement uses TRBV18 and TRBJ1-1; D perhaps matches TRBD1 (5 bases). CDR1 and CDR2 from the germline V gene are KGHSH and LQKENI. The CDR3 loop spans 14 amino acids. Trimming left V 6 bases short and J 3 bases short, with 14 bases between. CDR3 loop: CASSPNTGYTEAFF. The CDR3 nucleotides are TGTGCCAGCTCCCCGAACACAGGATACACTGAAGCTTTCTTT.

The rearrangement uses TRBV19 and TRBJ1-5, with unresolved D. The CDR3 consists of 14 residues. V lost 5 bases, J lost 1 base, and 9 bases lay in between. CDR1 is LNHDA and CDR2 is SQIVND in the germline V gene (reference sequence). The CDR3 DNA is TGTGCCAGTAGTGGGCAGCGCAGCAATCAGCCCCAGCATTTT. Translated: CASSGQRSNQPQHF.

This sequence joins TRBV5-5 and TRBJ1-1; the D gene is possibly TRBD1 (5 bases). From germline, CDR1 is SGHKS and CDR2 YYEKEE (reference sequence). CDR3 length equals 14 residues. Trimming left V 0 bases short and J 6 bases short, with 12 bases between. CDR3 loop: CASSLGQGGSEAFF. As DNA, the CDR3 is TGTGCCAGCAGCTTGGGGCAGGGTGGTTCTGAAGCTTTCTTT.

This clone showed up just a few times. The rearrangement joins TRBV2 to TRBJ2-7, with TRBD2 identical over 13 bases. The CDR3 consists of 17 residues. Germline CDR1 reads SNHLY; CDR2 reads FYNNEI. The V segment lost 7 bases and the J segment 0 bases; nucleotides outside the gene matches: 9. CDR3 coding DNA: TGTGCCAGCAATCAGGGACTAGCGGGGCCGAGCTCCTACGAGCAGTACTTC. Translated, it gives CASNQGLAGPSSYEQYF.

The V call is TRBV5-4, the J call TRBJ2-3, with 8 bases lining up with TRBD1. The CDR3 totals 15 residues. V gave up 4 bases and J gave up 4 bases; unmatched junction bases: 8. Germline values: CDR1 SGHNT, CDR2 YYREEE (reference sequence). The CDR3 here is CASSPWTGSADTQYF. In DNA form, the CDR3 reads TGTGCCAGCAGCCCCTGGACAGGGTCTGCAGATACGCAGTATTTT.

The genes are TRBV3-1 (or the pseudogene TRBV3-2) and TRBJ2-2, with 8 nucleotides matching TRBD1. Germline V CDR1 and CDR2: LGHDT, YNNKEL (reference sequence). This CDR3 spans 17 amino acids. Trimming cost V 3 bases and J 0 bases; bases outside gene matches: 6. CDR3 sequence (DNA): TGTGCCAGCAGCCAGGGGACAGGCATCCCGAACACCGGGGAGCTGTTTTTT. It yields the protein CASSQGTGIPNTGELFF.

This sequence joins TRBV9 and TRBJ2-1; D gene uncertain. This CDR3 has 14 amino acids. Germline V gene data show CDR1 as SGDLS and CDR2 as YYNGEE. V was shortened by 0 bases and J by 1 base, with 5 bases between the two germline ends. DNA for the CDR3: TGTGCCAGCAGCGTAGAGCTATCCTACAATGAGCAGTTCTTC. Translating it yields CASSVELSYNEQFF. Full variable domain (remainder filled in from reference TRBV9 and TRBJ2-1): DSGVTQTPKHLITATGQRVTLRCSPRSGDLSVYWYQQSLDQGLQFLIQYYNGEERAKGNILERFSAQQFPDLHSELNLSSLELGDSALYFCASSVELSYNEQFFGPGTRLTVL.

The table lists this clone with a count of one. The genes are TRBV6-5 and TRBJ2-1; possibly TRBD1 for D (6 bases). V was cut by 6 bases and J by 9 bases, with 12 bases left in between. The CDR3 extends over 12 amino acids. Germline V gives CDR1 MNHEY, CDR2 SVGAGI. CDR3 in amino acids: CASSLNRVEQFF. The CDR3 DNA sequence: TGTGCCAGCAGCCTTAACAGGGTTGAGCAGTTCTTC.

The chain combines TRBV7-9 with TRBJ2-2, with 8 bases matching TRBD1. The V gene end was trimmed by 8 bases and the J gene end by 2 bases; junction bases not matched to a gene: 10. Germline CDR1 and CDR2: SEHNR and FQNEAQ (reference sequence). CDR3 length equals 16 residues. This chain's CDR3 is CASLEETGVNTGELFF. The CDR3 region has the DNA TGTGCCAGCTTGGAAGAGACAGGGGTTAACACCGGGGAGCTGTTTTTT.

The V and J genes are TRBV7-2 and TRBJ1-3, with 7 bases aligning to TRBD1. V lost 5 bases, J lost 2 bases, and 12 bases stayed unmatched. There are 17 residues in the CDR3. From germline, CDR1 is SGHTA and CDR2 FQGNSA. CDR3: CASSHGTAYWAGNTIYF. CDR3 nucleotides: TGTGCCAGCAGCCACGGGACAGCTTATTGGGCTGGAAACACCATATATTTT.

The V gene is TRBV6-5, the J gene TRBJ1-1, with D uncertain. The length of the CDR3 is 13 residues. The V end was cut by 2 bases, the J end by 1 base, with 5 bases between. Germline CDR1 is MNHEY and CDR2 is SVGAGI. The CDR3 protein is CASSYGQNTEAFF. The CDR3 DNA follows: TGTGCCAGCAGTTACGGGCAGAACACTGAAGCTTTCTTT.

The CDR3 coding sequence is TGTGCCAGCAGCTTAGGATTGGGACAGGAACAAGAGACCCAGTACTTC. Translation: CASSLGLGQEQETQYF. This chain joins TRBV11-3 and TRBJ2-5; 8 nucleotides match TRBD1. In germline, CDR1 is SGHNT, CDR2 YENEEA. The CDR3 runs 16 residues. With 1 base clipped from V and 2 bases from J, the junction kept 6 bases outside the gene matches.

This chain joins TRBV7-3 and TRBJ1-3, with 9 bases identical to TRBD1. The CDR3 is 15 residues long. Germline lookup yields CDR1 SGHTA and CDR2 FQGTGA. J lost 7 bases, V lost 6 bases, and 10 bases had no gene match. CDR3 residues: CASSPSPGTGNTIYF. CDR3 DNA sequence: TGTGCCAGCAGTCCCAGTCCCGGGACAGGGAACACCATATATTTT.

In this sample, this clone turned up once. CDR3 coding DNA: TGTGCCAGCAGCCCCGGCAGAATGAACACTGAAGCTTTCTTT. This gives the protein CASSPGRMNTEAFF. The chain couples TRBV6-6 to TRBJ1-1; no clear D gene. The V gene lost 6 bases and the J gene lost 0 bases, with 11 bases spanning the gap. From germline, CDR1 is MNHNY and CDR2 SVGAGI (reference sequence). The CDR3 length is 14 residues.

This chain uses TRBV7-9 with TRBJ2-7; TRBD1 matches at 7 bases. The CDR3 is made up of 14 amino acids. The trim removed 5 bases at V and 5 bases at J, leaving 9 bases unmatched. The V gene's germline CDR1 is SEHNR and CDR2 FQNEAQ (reference sequence). The CDR3 sequence: CASSHRDSTHEQYF. In DNA, the CDR3 is TGTGCCAGCAGCCACCGGGACAGCACCCACGAGCAGTACTTC.

V is TRBV7-6 and J is TRBJ2-1; D is ambiguous. Germline CDR1 is SGHVS and CDR2 is FNYEAQ. Trimming cost V 0 bases and J 5 bases, with 5 bases left between them. This CDR3 region has 13 residues. The CDR3 loop is CASSLAQNNEQFF. CDR3 in DNA: TGTGCCAGCAGCTTAGCTCAAAACAATGAGCAGTTCTTC.

The rearrangement uses TRBV28 and TRBJ2-1, with 9 bases aligning to TRBD2. This CDR3 spans 14 amino acids. Germline trimming cut 10 bases from V and 2 bases from J; bases unmatched to any gene: 6. Germline CDR1 MDHEN, CDR2 SYDVKM. For the CDR3, the DNA is TGTGCCATCTGTAGCGGGAGCGCCTACAATGAGCAGTTCTTC. This sequence encodes CAICSGSAYNEQFF.

The genes are TRBV28 and TRBJ2-3, with a weak D call TRBD2 (5 bases). This CDR3 region has 14 residues. Germline loops: CDR1 MDHEN, CDR2 SYDVKM. The V end was cut by 10 bases, the J end by 6 bases, with 20 bases between. The chain's CDR3 is CAKKRPEGLDTQYF. The CDR3 DNA sequence: TGTGCCAAGAAAAGGCCAGAGGGCTTGGATACGCAGTATTTT.

The chain is built from TRBV27 and TRBJ2-7; D might be TRBD1 (5 bases). Between the trimmed V and J ends, which lost 2 bases and 2 bases, there was a span of 13 bases. This CDR3 is built from 15 residues. Looked up from germline, CDR1 is MNHEY and CDR2 is SMNVEV (reference sequence). The CDR3 region is CASSLRVQGTYEQYF. The CDR3 bases are TGTGCCAGCAGTTTAAGAGTCCAGGGAACCTACGAGCAGTACTTC.

This clone has a single count. The V and J genes are TRBV19 and TRBJ1-2; D gene uncertain. V dropped 3 bases and J dropped 6 bases, with 11 bases sitting between them. Germline V gives CDR1 LNHDA, CDR2 SQIVND (reference sequence). The CDR3 runs to 13 residues. The CDR3 region has the DNA TGTGCCAGTAGTATTGGAGATTGGAATGGCTACACCTTC. This gives the protein CASSIGDWNGYTF.

This chain joins TRBV5-8 and TRBJ2-2; D is uncertain. The CDR3 contains 13 residues. The V and J ends lost 2 bases and 5 bases respectively, with 7 bases between them. Germline V lookup: CDR1 SGHTS, CDR2 YDEGEE. The CDR3 coding sequence is TGTGCCAGCAGCTTAATACGGACCGGGGAGCTGTTTTTT. Amino acid sequence: CASSLIRTGELFF. Looking up the rest from reference TRBV5-8 and TRBJ2-2 gives the full variable domain: EAGVTQSPTHLIKTRGQQATLRCSPISGHTSVYWYQQALGLGLQFLLWYDEGEERNRGNFPPRFSGRQFPNYSSELNVNALELEDSALYLCASSLIRTGELFFGEGSRLTVL.

This chain links TRBV7-9 with TRBJ2-7; D call uncertain. CDR1 SEHNR and CDR2 FQNEAQ come from the germline V gene (reference sequence). The CDR3 sequence is 14 residues long. Trimming took off 5 bases at V and 0 bases at J, with 11 bases between the two ends. The CDR3 region has the DNA TGTGCCAGCAGCACATCGACCCTCTCCTACGAGCAGTACTTC. Protein sequence: CASSTSTLSYEQYF.

This chain joins TRBV11-2 and TRBJ2-3; TRBD2 matches 10 bases. V shed 0 bases and J 3 bases; nucleotides not matched to a gene: 9. Germline CDR1 reads SGHAT; CDR2 reads FQNNGV. The CDR3 sequence is 18 residues long. CDR3 amino acids: CASSLEPPTSGITDTQYF. The DNA of the CDR3 is TGTGCCAGCAGCTTAGAACCCCCAACTAGCGGGATTACAGATACGCAGTATTTT.

The chain carries TRBV6-5 and TRBJ2-1, with no clear D. This CDR3 has 15 amino acids. From germline, CDR1 is MNHEY and CDR2 SVGAGI. Trimming cost V 2 bases and J 2 bases, with 10 bases left between them. As DNA, the CDR3 is TGTGCCAGCAGTTACGGTGAACCCACCTACAATGAGCAGTTCTTC. It specifies CASSYGEPTYNEQFF.

This chain joins TRBV6-5 and TRBJ1-2; a weak D match, TRBD1 (6 bases). V lost 8 bases and J 7 bases, leaving 17 bases between the germline ends. This CDR3 is 13 amino acids long. Germline V CDR1 and CDR2: MNHEY, SVGAGI. The CDR3 DNA sequence: TGTGCCAGCTGGGACATTCTCAGAGCTGGCTACACCTTC. It specifies CASWDILRAGYTF.

This clone was counted only a few times. The rearrangement links TRBV3-1 (or the pseudogene TRBV3-2) to TRBJ2-1; D remains ambiguous. CDR1 and CDR2 (germline): LGHDT, YNNKEL (reference sequence). Trimming took off 0 bases at V and 9 bases at J, with 9 bases between the two ends. This CDR3 spans 13 amino acids. Here the CDR3 reads CASSQDLDLEQFF. Here the CDR3 DNA reads TGTGCCAGCAGCCAAGACCTAGATCTTGAGCAGTTCTTC.

The rearrangement links TRBV7-9 to TRBJ2-7; 7 positions agree with TRBD2. The J segment lost 5 bases and the V segment lost 5 bases, leaving 9 bases of the junction unmatched. Looked up from germline, CDR1 is SEHNR and CDR2 is FQNEAQ (reference sequence). This CDR3 comprises 14 residues. The CDR3 loop reads CASSQGEGGNEQYF. For the CDR3, the DNA is TGTGCCAGCAGCCAAGGTGAGGGAGGGAACGAGCAGTACTTC.

The chain combines TRBV4-1 with TRBJ2-2; D not certain. Trimming pared 0 bases from V and 2 bases from J, leaving 7 bases between. The length of the CDR3 is 15 residues. Germline CDR1 and CDR2: MGHRA and YSYEKL. This CDR3 reads CASSQDVQNTGELFF. CDR3 nucleotide sequence: TGCGCCAGCAGCCAAGATGTACAAAACACCGGGGAGCTGTTTTTT.

This clone was counted only a few times. The chain couples TRBV30 to TRBJ2-1; D tentatively reads TRBD1 or TRBD2 (5 bases each). Germline V gene lookup returns CDR1 GTSNPN and CDR2 SVGIG (reference sequence). The V end was cut by 3 bases, the J end by 12 bases, with 21 bases between. There are 14 residues in the CDR3. CDR3 amino acids: CAWSPDRKPGGQFF. DNA of the CDR3: TGTGCCTGGAGCCCAGACAGAAAACCTGGGGGGCAGTTCTTC.

The chain links TRBV28 to TRBJ2-7, with D possibly matching TRBD1 (6 bases). V lost 6 bases to trimming and J lost 2 bases, with 11 bases between them. Germline CDR1 is MDHEN and CDR2 is SYDVKM. This CDR3 is built from 13 residues. This CDR3 reads CASSTGKPYEQYF. CDR3 in DNA: TGTGCCAGCAGCACAGGGAAACCCTACGAGCAGTACTTC.

This sequence joins TRBV6-5 and TRBJ2-2, with D perhaps being TRBD1 or TRBD2 (5 bases each). The V gene's germline CDR1 is MNHEY and CDR2 SVGAGI. V lost 2 bases and J 0 bases, leaving 10 bases between the germline ends. The CDR3 runs to 16 residues. CDR3 sequence: CASSYPGRTNTGELFF. Here the CDR3 DNA reads TGTGCCAGCAGTTACCCGGGACGGACGAACACCGGGGAGCTGTTTTTT.